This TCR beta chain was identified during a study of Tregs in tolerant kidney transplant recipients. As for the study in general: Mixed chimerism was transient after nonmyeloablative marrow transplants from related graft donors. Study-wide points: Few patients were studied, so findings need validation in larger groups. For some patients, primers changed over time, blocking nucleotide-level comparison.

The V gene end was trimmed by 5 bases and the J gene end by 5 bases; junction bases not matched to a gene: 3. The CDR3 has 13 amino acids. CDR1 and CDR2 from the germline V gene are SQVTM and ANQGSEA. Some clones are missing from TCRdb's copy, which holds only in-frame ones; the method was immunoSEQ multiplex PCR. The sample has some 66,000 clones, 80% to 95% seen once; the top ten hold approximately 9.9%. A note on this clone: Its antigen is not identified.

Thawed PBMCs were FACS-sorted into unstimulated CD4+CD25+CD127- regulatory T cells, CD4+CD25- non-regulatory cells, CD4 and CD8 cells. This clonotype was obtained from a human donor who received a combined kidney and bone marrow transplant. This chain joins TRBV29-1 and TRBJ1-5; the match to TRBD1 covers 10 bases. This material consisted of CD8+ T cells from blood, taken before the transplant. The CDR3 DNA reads TGCAGCGTTCGAGGACAGGGGGATCAGCCCCAGCATTTT. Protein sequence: CSVRGQGDQPQHF. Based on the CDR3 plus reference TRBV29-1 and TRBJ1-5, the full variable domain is SAVISQKPSRDICQRGTSLTIQCQVDSQVTMMFWYRQQPGQSLTLIATANQGSEATYESGFVIDKFPISRPNLTFSTLTVSNMSPEDSSIYLCSVRGQGDQPQHFGDGTRLSIL.